Below, 9 T cell receptor beta chains from the same sample are listed, as sequenced in a study of early T cells in non-severe SARS-CoV-2 infection. TCRdb re-called the 5' RACE reads with MiXCR, one entry per CDR3 protein. The repertoire includes more than 80,000 distinct CDR3 sequences, 9.5% to 12% of them detected once, and around 4.7% sits in the top ten. Sequencing input: whole blood. All receptors derive from an adult who was a healthcare worker with PCR-confirmed SARS-CoV-2 infection or an uninfected control (not recorded which).

The gene calls are TRBV14 and TRBJ2-3; D gene unclear. This CDR3 region has 15 residues. V was clipped by 4 bases and J by 6 bases, with 17 bases between them. The germline V gene encodes CDR1 SGHDN and CDR2 FVKESK. The CDR3 sequence is CASSLSYGLRDTQYF. The CDR3 DNA reads as TGTGCCAGCAGCCTAAGTTACGGATTGCGGGATACGCAGTATTTT.

This clonotype was seen repeatedly, ten times or more. The J gene is TRBJ2-3, the V gene TRBV20-1; 9 bases align to TRBD1. This CDR3 spans 18 amino acids. Germline lookup yields CDR1 DFQATT and CDR2 SNEGSKA (reference sequence). The junction had 16 bases not matched to a gene; V was cut back by 4 bases and J by 2 bases. The CDR3 nucleotides are TGCAGTGCTATTCAGGGTAAACAGGGGGCGGTAGTCACAGATACGCAGTATTTT. Protein sequence: CSAIQGKQGAVVTDTQYF.

The chain couples TRBV15 to TRBJ2-5; 9 bases agree with TRBD2. Unmatched junction bases numbered 5, after V lost 1 base and J lost 2 bases. Germline-derived CDR1 and CDR2 are LNHNV and YYDKDF (reference sequence). The CDR3 consists of 16 residues. In nucleotides, the CDR3 is TGTGCCACCAGCAGAGGGATAGCGGGGGCACAAGAGACCCAGTACTTC. As protein: CATSRGIAGAQETQYF.

This clonotype has a count of ten or more. This rearrangement joins TRBV7-8 to TRBJ2-2, with a weak D call TRBD1 (5 bases). Trimming took 5 bases from V and 2 from J, leaving 15 bases between them. Germline V gene data show CDR1 as SGHVS and CDR2 as FQNEAQ. There are 16 residues in the CDR3. The CDR3 sequence is CASSPPRTPNTGELFF. CDR3 nucleotide sequence: TGTGCCAGCAGCCCACCGCGGACACCTAACACCGGGGAGCTGTTTTTT.

The chain employs TRBV28 and TRBJ2-7; possible D gene TRBD1, 8 bases. The CDR3 sequence is 14 residues long. V was trimmed by 7 bases and J by 3 bases, leaving 16 bases between them. CDR1 is MDHEN, CDR2 SYDVKM, per germline. CDR3 coding DNA: TGTGCCAGCACCCAGACAGGGGAGGGCTACGAGCAGTACTTC. This translates into CASTQTGEGYEQYF.

The chain employs TRBV12-3 or TRBV12-4 and TRBJ2-1; D not resolved. The ends were cut back, 6 bases at V and 0 bases at J, with 6 bases in the middle. The CDR3 has 13 residues. The CDR3 protein is CASSNISYNEQFF. CDR3 nucleotide sequence: TGTGCCAGCAGCAATATCTCCTACAATGAGCAGTTCTTC.

This clonotype has only a few counts. CDR3 nucleotide sequence: TGCGCCAGCAGCTTGCCGGAAGGGACCCAGTACTTC. It is translated as CASSLPEGTQYF. This chain links TRBV5-1 with TRBJ2-5, with D uncertain. Germline-derived CDR1 and CDR2 are SGHRS and YFSETQ. V was cut by 1 base and J by 7 bases, with 8 bases left in between. CDR3 length: 12 amino acids.

Many counts were recorded for this clonotype. The chain couples TRBV7-9 to TRBJ2-1; 13 bases fit TRBD2. The V gene's germline CDR1 is SEHNR and CDR2 FQNEAQ (reference sequence). J lost 7 bases, V lost 5 bases, and 11 bases had no gene match. The CDR3 spans 17 residues. CDR3 in amino acids: CASSPNRLAGGINEQFF. CDR3 nucleotides: TGTGCCAGCAGCCCGAATAGACTAGCGGGAGGTATTAATGAGCAGTTCTTC.

This clonotype has ten or more counts. This rearrangement joins TRBV7-7 to TRBJ2-3; 7 nucleotides agree with TRBD1. CDR1 SSHAT and CDR2 FNYEAQ come from the germline V gene (reference sequence). V gave up 2 bases and J gave up 1 base; unmatched junction bases: 15. The CDR3 length is 19 residues. The CDR3 bases are TGTGCCAGCAGCTTACGGTCTATACAGGGGATCGCGGGCACAGATACGCAGTATTTT. As protein: CASSLRSIQGIAGTDTQYF.